The 14 T cell receptor beta chains reported below all come from one sample, sequenced in a study of cytomegalovirus exposure and HLA in healthy donors. PCR was performed using 60 Vbeta and 13 Jbeta primers. Produced via immunoSEQ multiplex PCR; TCRdb's table is partial and in-frame only. Among tens of thousands of clones, around 74% were seen once, and the ten largest hold 6.2%. Sequencing used PBMCs. The receptor set was obtained from a woman in her fifties or sixties in good health and CMV-seropositive.

This clone showed up just once. The rearrangement joins TRBV15 to TRBJ2-7, with D possibly being TRBD1 (6 bases). V lost 1 base and J 5 bases, leaving 12 bases between the germline ends. Germline values: CDR1 LNHNV, CDR2 YYDKDF (reference sequence). This CDR3 region has 14 residues. The CDR3: CATSRGTVRNEQYF. The CDR3 DNA follows: TGTGCCACCAGCAGAGGGACAGTGCGGAACGAGCAGTACTTC.

The rearrangement joins TRBV7-9 to TRBJ2-1, with D possibly TRBD2 on 5 matching bases. The CDR3 loop spans 12 amino acids. The germline V gene encodes CDR1 SEHNR and CDR2 FQNEAQ (reference sequence). Trimming pared 8 bases from V and 5 bases from J, leaving 10 bases between. DNA of the CDR3: TGTGCCAGCCCCCCGAGGGACAATGAGCAGTTCTTC. Its translation: CASPPRDNEQFF.

The rearrangement uses TRBV21-1 and TRBJ2-2; the table assigns TRBD1, which was not confirmed against the DNA. TRBV21-1 constitutes a pseudogene. The CDR3 loop spans 15 amino acids. DNA for the CDR3: TGTGCCAGCATCGCACAGGGGGTAGTCACCGGGGAGCTGTTTTTT. Translated: CASIAQGVVTGELFF.

The genes are TRBV9 and TRBJ1-1; tentatively, D is TRBD1 (6 bases). V was pared by 2 bases and J by 11 bases, with 19 bases between. Germline assignment: CDR1 SGDLS and CDR2 YYNGEE. The CDR3 totals 14 residues. The CDR3 loop reads CASSVGTPGVDAFF. Here the CDR3 DNA reads TGTGCCAGCAGCGTCGGGACACCAGGGGTGGACGCTTTCTTT.

CDR3 amino acids: CASKRSNEKLFF. In DNA form, the CDR3 reads TGTGCCAGCAAACGGAGTAATGAAAAACTGTTTTTT. V usage is TRBV6-5 and J usage is TRBJ1-4; D gene ambiguous. V shed 7 bases and J shed 4 bases, with 7 bases lying between them. The V gene's germline CDR1 is MNHEY and CDR2 SVGAGI. The CDR3 consists of 12 residues.

The chain carries TRBV6-4 and TRBJ1-1; 7 bases are shared with TRBD1. The CDR3 extends over 13 amino acids. The V segment lost 2 bases and the J segment 8 bases; nucleotides outside the gene matches: 5. Germline V lookup: CDR1 MRHNA, CDR2 SNTAGT. Here the CDR3 reads CASSDGTEREAFF. In DNA form, the CDR3 reads TGTGCCAGCAGTGACGGGACAGAGAGAGAAGCTTTCTTT.

The gene calls are TRBV28 and TRBJ2-5, with TRBD2 identical over 11 bases. V lost 5 bases to trimming and J lost 5 bases; unmatched junction nucleotides: 7. The CDR3 runs to 15 residues. Germline V gene lookup returns CDR1 MDHEN and CDR2 SYDVKM. CDR3 amino acids: CASSLSGRGWETQYF. The CDR3 coding sequence is TGTGCCAGCAGTCTTAGCGGGAGGGGTTGGGAGACCCAGTACTTC.

This clone was seen many times. The J gene is TRBJ1-2, the V gene TRBV2; TRBD1 matches at 8 bases. The CDR3 sequence is 15 residues long. CDR1 is SNHLY and CDR2 is FYNNEI in the germline V gene. V shed 4 bases, J shed 4 bases, and the junction held 8 bases outside the gene matches. CDR3 in DNA: TGTGCCAGCAGTGCGGACAGGGCTCCTACCTATGGCTACACCTTC. Translated, it gives CASSADRAPTYGYTF.

This rearrangement joins TRBV19 to TRBJ2-1; 12 bases map to TRBD2. J gave up 9 bases and V 4 bases, and 7 bases lay outside the gene matches. The CDR3 extends over 15 amino acids. Germline V gene data show CDR1 as LNHDA and CDR2 as SQIVND (reference sequence). The CDR3 coding sequence is TGTGCCAGTAGTACGCTAGCGGGAGGGCCTCGTGAGCAGTTCTTC. Its protein is CASSTLAGGPREQFF.

The V call is TRBV9, the J call TRBJ2-2; 7 bases align to TRBD2. The CDR3 extends over 16 amino acids. Germline trimming cut 4 bases from V and 0 bases from J; bases unmatched to any gene: 6. Germline-derived CDR1 and CDR2 are SGDLS and YYNGEE. The CDR3 spells CASSPPAGANTGELFF. Here the CDR3 DNA reads TGTGCCAGCAGCCCTCCCGCGGGGGCGAACACCGGGGAGCTGTTTTTT.

This chain connects TRBV28 to TRBJ1-1; weak D call: TRBD1 (5 bases). The CDR3 sequence is 13 residues long. Germline loops: CDR1 MDHEN, CDR2 SYDVKM. Trimming took 6 bases from V and 1 from J, leaving 9 bases between them. The CDR3 sequence is CASRSGGNTEAFF. CDR3 DNA sequence: TGTGCCAGCAGATCGGGGGGGAACACTGAAGCTTTCTTT. Full variable domain (remainder filled in from reference TRBV28 and TRBJ1-1): DVKVTQSSRYLVKRTGEKVFLECVQDMDHENMFWYRQDPGLGLRLIYFSYDVKMKEKGDIPEGYSVSREKKERFSLILESASTNQTSMYLCASRSGGNTEAFFGQGTRLTVV.

The chain uses TRBV28 and TRBJ2-7; possible D gene TRBD2, 5 bases. Looked up from germline, CDR1 is MDHEN and CDR2 is SYDVKM. The length of the CDR3 is 14 residues. Trimming cost V 5 bases and J 1 base, with 12 bases left between them. Here the CDR3 DNA reads TGTGCCAGCAGTACCAGGACTCCGTCCTACGAGCAGTACTTC. It translates to CASSTRTPSYEQYF.

The chain links TRBV5-1 to TRBJ2-1, with 14 bases identical to TRBD2. Per germline, CDR1 SGHRS and CDR2 YFSETQ. The V gene end was trimmed by 0 bases and the J gene end by 9 bases; junction bases not matched to a gene: 5. The CDR3 runs 16 residues. CDR3 sequence: CASSLVTSGRGVEQFF. As DNA, the CDR3 is TGCGCCAGCAGCTTGGTGACTAGCGGGAGGGGGGTTGAGCAGTTCTTC.

The chain joins TRBV5-1 to TRBJ1-1, with 11 positions matching TRBD1. Germline CDR1 and CDR2: SGHRS and YFSETQ. The CDR3 extends over 16 amino acids. Trimming cost V 4 bases and J 6 bases; bases outside gene matches: 11. The CDR3 nucleotides are TGCGCCAGCAGCCTAAGGACAGGGGGCGTTACGGCTGAAGCTTTCTTT. Amino acid sequence: CASSLRTGGVTAEAFF.